The 4 T cell receptor beta chains below were found in one sample sequenced in a study of glioma-infiltrating T cells. Using RNA template, CDR3s of TCR alpha and beta were amplified with iRepertoire arm-PCR. TCRdb called the multiplex PCR reads again in MiXCR, with one record for every CDR3 protein. The sample has around 90,000 distinct CDR3 sequences; 35% to 45% are singletons. Sequencing was done on a sample of glioma tissue, nonneoplastic brain tissue, or PBMCs (not recorded which). The receptors derive from a human donor with low-grade glioma or glioblastoma, undergoing nonglioma brain surgery, or in good health (not recorded which).

This clonotype showed up many times. J is TRBJ2-7 and V is TRBV24-1; D gene uncertain. Germline values: CDR1 KGHDR, CDR2 SFDVKD. Trimming took off 4 bases at V and 6 bases at J, with 6 bases between the two ends. The CDR3 is made up of 11 amino acids. CDR3 sequence: CATSELGEQYF. CDR3 DNA sequence: TGTGCCACCAGTGAATTGGGCGAGCAGTACTTC.

Ten or more counts support this clonotype. This sequence joins TRBV5-6 and TRBJ1-2, with 8 bases fitting TRBD1. Germline lookup yields CDR1 SGHDT and CDR2 YYEEEE. CDR3 length: 16 amino acids. V lost 1 base, J lost 3 bases, and 8 bases stayed unmatched. CDR3 sequence reads: CASSLLSGDRHYGYTF. CDR3 in DNA: TGTGCCAGCAGCTTGCTTTCCGGGGACAGGCACTATGGCTACACCTTC.

On this clonotype itself: Because the CDR3 is missing its conserved closing phenylalanine or tryptophan, this is likely a read error. V gene TRBV20-1 combines with J gene TRBJ1-1; maybe TRBD1 (5 bases). V was trimmed by 7 bases and J by 1 base, leaving 19 bases between them. This CDR3 region has 15 residues. In germline, CDR1 is DFQATT, CDR2 SNEGSKA (reference sequence). The CDR3 bases are TGCAGTGATCACGGTGAGGGACGGTCGAACACTGAAGCTTTCTCT. The encoded protein is CSDHGEGRSNTEAFS.

The genes are TRBV28 and TRBJ2-3; 7 bases match TRBD1. The germline gives CDR1 MDHEN, CDR2 SYDVKM. The CDR3 is made up of 15 amino acids. Trimming took 4 bases from V and 6 from J; bases not matched to a gene: 10. This CDR3 reads CASSSGQIVADTQYF. In nucleotides, the CDR3 is TGTGCCAGCAGTTCGGGACAGATTGTAGCGGATACGCAGTATTTT. The whole variable domain, filled in from reference TRBV28 and TRBJ2-3, reads DVKVTQSSRYLVKRTGEKVFLECVQDMDHENMFWYRQDPGLGLRLIYFSYDVKMKEKGDIPEGYSVSREKKERFSLILESASTNQTSMYLCASSSGQIVADTQYFGPGTRLTVL.